This is a list of T cell receptor beta chains from one sample in a study of Graves' ophthalmopathy and Graves' hyperthyroidism. One entry per CDR3 protein results from TCRdb running MiXCR on the multiplex PCR reads. The sample yields about 640,000 distinct CDR3 sequences, approximately 39% seen once. What was sequenced was peripheral blood. These receptor sequences come from an adult man with Graves' ophthalmopathy. Each CDR3 is given with its conserved first and last residue. The order of the fields is D gene, clone size, J gene, V gene, CDR3 protein, CDR3 DNA. The D gene is left open where the match is weak. A clone size is listed for some rows: how often the clone was seen (once, few, many), or a class if it is expanded.

-,-,TRBJ2-2,TRBV6-4,CASSEGAHTGELFF,TGTGCCAGCAGTGAGGGGGCGCACACCGGGGAGCTGTTTTTT
-,-,TRBJ1-2,TRBV10-3,CAIGGGSGYGYTF,TGTGCCATCGGGGGCGGCTCGGGCTATGGCTACACCTTC
-,-,TRBJ1-2,TRBV9,CASSPAGGNYGYTF,TGTGCCAGCAGCCCAGCGGGGGGCAACTATGGCTACACCTTC
-,-,TRBJ1-2,TRBV25-1,CASSPSGQKGTGYGYTF,TGTGCCAGCTCACCTTCCGGGCAGAAGGGAACGGGCTATGGCTACACCTTC
-,few,TRBJ2-5,TRBV30,CAWSIYGKSETQYF,TGTGCCTGGAGTATTTACGGGAAGTCAGAGACCCAGTACTTC
-,-,TRBJ1-2,TRBV30,CAWSVGRVYGYTF,TGTGCCTGGAGTGTCGGCAGGGTCTATGGCTACACCTTC
-,many,TRBJ1-5,TRBV6-5,CAVGSYQPQHF,TGCGCGGTGGGCTCCTATCAGCCCCAGCATTTT
TRBD2,-,TRBJ2-7,TRBV2,CASTLTTSGGANEQYF,TGTGCCAGCACCCTGACGACTAGCGGGGGGGCCAATGAGCAGTACTTC
TRBD1,few,TRBJ1-1,TRBV6-4,CASSDTDRGTEAFF,TGTGCCAGCAGTGACACCGACAGGGGGACTGAAGCTTTCTTT
-,many,TRBJ1-5,TRBV24-1,CATSDQDQPQHF,TGTGCCACCAGTGATCAGGATCAGCCCCAGCATTTT
-,many,TRBJ2-7,TRBV9,CASSVGPSTYEQYF,TGTGCCAGCAGCGTAGGTCCATCTACCTACGAGCAGTACTTC
-,many,TRBJ1-1,TRBV9,CASSPAGGYTEAFF,TGTGCCAGCAGCCCAGCGGGGGGGTACACTGAAGCTTTCTTT
TRBD1,-,TRBJ2-6,TRBV5-1,CASSLGQGANVLTF,TGTGCCAGCAGCTTGGGACAGGGGGCCAACGTCCTGACTTTC
-,-,TRBJ1-5,TRBV29-1,CSVESQHF,TGCAGCGTTGAGTCCCAGCATTTT
-,many,TRBJ1-5,TRBV20-1,CSASRQVDQPQHF,TGCAGTGCTAGTCGGCAGGTCGATCAGCCCCAGCATTTT
TRBD1,many,TRBJ1-2,TRBV15,CATSRDPGQRNGYTF,TGTGCCACCAGCAGAGACCCGGGACAGAGAAATGGCTACACCTTC
-,few,TRBJ2-6,TRBV4-1,CASSQRALKANVLTF,TGCGCCAGCAGCCAACGAGCTCTTAAGGCCAACGTCCTGACTTTC
-,many,TRBJ2-2,TRBV12-5,CASGASRELFF,TGTGCTAGTGGCGCAAGTCGGGAGCTGTTTTTT
-,many,TRBJ1-2,TRBV9,CASSVVAGANYGYTF,TGTGCCAGCAGCGTAGTCGCCGGAGCTAACTATGGCTACACCTTC
-,many,TRBJ1-6,TRBV7-8,CASSLTDNNSPLHF,TGTGCCAGCAGCTTAACAGACAATAATTCACCCCTCCACTTT
-,-,TRBJ2-3,TRBV5-4,CASSFPGVSVTDTQYF,TGTGCCAGCAGCTTCCCCGGGGTATCGGTCACAGATACGCAGTATTTT
-,-,TRBJ1-1,TRBV30,CAWSVRDNTEAFF,TGTGCCTGGAGTGTTCGTGACAACACTGAAGCTTTCTTT
-,few,TRBJ2-7,TRBV12-3/TRBV12-4,CASSPLREIYEQYF,TGTGCCAGCAGTCCCCTTCGCGAGATCTACGAGCAGTACTTC
-,many,TRBJ1-6,TRBV15,CATSRDLAQLYNSPLHF,TGTGCCACCAGCAGAGACCTCGCACAGCTTTATAATTCACCCCTCCACTTT
-,-,TRBJ2-3,TRBV7-8,CASSLDRAVDITDTQYF,TGTGCCAGCAGCTTAGACCGGGCCGTAGATATCACAGATACGCAGTATTTT
-,-,TRBJ2-7,TRBV20-1,CSARDMRTGSYHYEQYF,TGCAGTGCTAGAGATATGCGAACGGGATCATATCACTACGAGCAGTACTTC
TRBD1,-,TRBJ2-7,TRBV15,CAWSQGQGREQYF,TGTGCCTGGAGTCAGGGACAGGGCCGCGAGCAGTACTTC
TRBD1,-,TRBJ2-5,TRBV2,CASSTQTGYYSYQETQYF,TGTGCCAGCAGTACCCAGACAGGGTATTATTCCTACCAAGAGACCCAGTACTTC
TRBD1,many,TRBJ1-5,TRBV6-6,CASSDRGPSSQPQHF,TGTGCCAGCAGTGACAGGGGCCCCTCGTCGCAGCCCCAGCATTTT
-,-,TRBJ1-5,TRBV12-3/TRBV12-4,CASSRTEDQPQHF,TGTGCCAGCTCGCGGACGGAAGATCAGCCCCAGCATTTT
TRBD1,many,TRBJ2-2,TRBV5-1,CASSSGTGRARTGELFF,TGCGCCAGCAGCTCCGGGACAGGGCGCGCACGGACCGGGGAGCTGTTTTTT
TRBD2,many,TRBJ2-5,TRBV2,CASTRAGGGQTQYF,TGTGCCAGCACCAGAGCGGGGGGGGGCCAGACCCAGTACTTC
TRBD1,-,TRBJ1-1,TRBV3-1,CASSSQGVGAFF,TGTGCCAGCAGCTCCCAGGGGGTCGGAGCTTTCTTT
-,-,TRBJ1-1,TRBV10-3,CAISEVSPRFAAFF,TGTGCCATCAGTGAAGTTTCCCCAAGGTTTGCAGCTTTCTTT
-,few,TRBJ1-3,TRBV7-8,CASSLGISGPGNTIYF,TGTGCCAGCAGCTTAGGGATATCGGGACCTGGAAACACCATATATTTT
TRBD1,many,TRBJ2-2,TRBV2,CASRHGQGPAGELFF,TGTGCCAGCAGACACGGACAGGGGCCGGCCGGGGAGCTGTTTTTT
-,-,TRBJ2-6,TRBV20-1,CSARDDGGANVLTF,TGCAGTGCTAGAGATGACGGAGGGGCCAACGTCCTGACTTTC
-,few,TRBJ2-2,TRBV2,CASSGGATSTNTGELFF,TGTGCCAGCAGTGGGGGGGCGACTAGCACCAACACCGGGGAGCTGTTTTTT
TRBD1,-,TRBJ1-1,TRBV15,CATSARTGGLDTEAFF,TGTGCCACCAGCGCCCGGACAGGGGGCCTGGATACTGAAGCTTTCTTT
-,-,TRBJ2-2,TRBV12-5,CASGLREVRATNTGELFF,TGTGCTAGTGGTTTGCGGGAAGTCCGGGCAACCAACACCGGGGAGCTGTTTTTT
TRBD1,many,TRBJ2-5,TRBV7-2,CASSSGGSETQYF,TGTGCCAGCAGCTCAGGGGGTTCAGAGACCCAGTACTTC
-,-,TRBJ2-2,TRBV15,CASSLWAVANTGELVF,TGCGCCAGCAGCTTGTGGGCGGTGGCGAACACCGGGGAGCTGGTTTTT
-,-,TRBJ2-2,TRBV5-1,CASSPGILKLKSTGELFF,TGCGCCAGCAGCCCCGGGATTCTGAAACTAAAGAGCACCGGGGAGCTGTTTTTT
TRBD1,-,TRBJ2-5,TRBV7-2,CASSLDRGSKTQYF,TGTGCCAGCAGCCTAGACAGGGGGTCGAAGACCCAGTACTTC
-,many,TRBJ1-1,TRBV6-6,CASSEKENTEAFF,TGTGCCAGCAGTGAAAAGGAAAACACTGAAGCTTTCTTT